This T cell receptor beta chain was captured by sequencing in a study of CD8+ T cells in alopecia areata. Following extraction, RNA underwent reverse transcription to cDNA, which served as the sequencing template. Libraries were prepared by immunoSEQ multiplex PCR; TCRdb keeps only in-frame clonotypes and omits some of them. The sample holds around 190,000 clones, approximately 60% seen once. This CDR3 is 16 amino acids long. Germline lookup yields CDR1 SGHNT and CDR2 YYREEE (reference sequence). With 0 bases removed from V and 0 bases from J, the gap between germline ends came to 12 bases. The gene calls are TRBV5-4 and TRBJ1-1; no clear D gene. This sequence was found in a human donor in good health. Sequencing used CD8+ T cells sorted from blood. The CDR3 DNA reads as TGTGCCAGCAGCTTGGAAGGTGTTCGGATGAACACTGAAGCTTTCTTT. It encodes CASSLEGVRMNTEAFF.